This T cell receptor (beta chain) was sequenced during a study of blood T cell repertoires in COVID-19. In the study overall: Donors in the United States, Italy and Spain gave samples during acute or convalescent COVID-19. Sample material is recorded as cDNA or gDNA derived from T cells, B-cell-depleted T cells, or PBMCs.

The V gene end was trimmed by 3 bases and the J gene end by 3 bases; junction bases not matched to a gene: 5. The CDR3 length is 15 residues. The V gene's germline CDR1 is SGDLS and CDR2 YYNGEE. Using immunoSEQ multiplex PCR, the repertoire was profiled, and TCRdb retains in-frame clones only, with some absent. The table has about 380,000 clones, about 85% seen once; the top ten hold 3.6%. This clone was observed a few times. The V and J genes are TRBV9 and TRBJ1-3, with 8 bases fitting TRBD1. The sequencing input was peripheral blood. The TCR sequence derives from a woman aged 18 to 35 with acute or convalescent COVID-19. This CDR3 reads CASSAQGARGNTIYF. The CDR3, as DNA: TGTGCCAGCAGCGCCCAGGGGGCGCGTGGAAACACCATATATTTT.